The sequence of this TCR beta chain was determined in a study of tumor-infiltrating lymphocytes in primary liver carcinoma. Study summary: The patients included men and women who were aged 30 to 69 years.

The authors made TCR beta cDNA from approximately 500 ng total RNA with a constant-region primer. Amplification in three nested multiplex PCR rounds with slightly modified ARM-PCR gave rise to TCR beta libraries. In the first two PCR rounds, TRBV1-TRBV30 forward primers were paired with a C-beta reverse primer, and each round lasted about 9 cycles. Using its own MiXCR run on the multiplex PCR reads, TCRdb lists one record per CDR3 protein. The sample has approximately 92,000 distinct CDR3 sequences; more than 60% are singletons. From unsorted bulk tissue weighing about 20-32 mg, DNA and RNA were co-extracted. Donors underwent surgery for histopathologically diagnosed primary liver carcinoma. Concerning this clonotype: Its target is not known. The junction and the germline gene differ at one end; a read error may be behind it.

Germline CDR1 is SGHNT and CDR2 is YYREEE (reference sequence). CDR3 length equals 16 residues. General study points: Tumors and blood were compared for top-250-clone fraction, and tumors had the significantly higher value (p = 0.039).

Material: liver tumor tissue from sampling region 5. Subset in this sample: tumor region T5, tumor centre. The rearrangement joins TRBV5-4 to TRBJ2-3, with D perhaps TRBD1 (6 bases). The receptor was derived from a woman aged 60 to 75 with primary liver carcinoma and hepatitis B virus infection. The CDR3 loop reads CVSSSGGRQLTDTQYF. For the CDR3, the DNA is TGTGTCAGCAGCTCTGGGGGCCGACAGCTCACAGATACGCAGTATTTT.